This is a list of T cell receptor beta chains from one sample in a study of T cells in Graves' hyperthyroidism and ophthalmopathy. TCRdb reprocessed the multiplex PCR reads via MiXCR and lists one record per CDR3 protein. The sample carries some 360,000 distinct CDR3 sequences, 11% to 15% recorded once. The sequenced sample was blood. Receptors were obtained from a woman aged 55-69 years with Graves' hyperthyroidism. The CDR3 runs from the conserved cysteine through the conserved F or W. The D gene is left open where the match is weak. Expanded clones get a size class; other rows say once, few or many, or leave the size out.

TRBJ2-7,many,TRBD1,TRBV5-1,CASSIGQGEQYF,TGCGCCAGCAGCATAGGACAGGGCGAGCAGTACTTC
TRBJ2-4,many,-,TRBV30,CAWSVGQGDIQYF,TGTGCCTGGAGTGTGGGTCAGGGAGACATTCAGTACTTC
TRBJ2-3,many,TRBD2,TRBV3-1,CASSPRIAGVDTQYF,TGTGCCAGCAGCCCTAGAATAGCGGGGGTAGATACGCAGTATTTT
TRBJ2-5,few,TRBD1,TRBV7-7,CASSLRAGQARDVETQYF,TGTGCTAGCAGCTTAAGGGCCGGACAGGCCCGCGACGTGGAGACCCAGTACTTC
TRBJ2-5,many,TRBD2,TRBV11-2,CASSRTSGRETQYF,TGTGCCAGCAGTCGGACTAGCGGGAGAGAGACCCAGTACTTC
TRBJ1-1,many,-,TRBV28,CASSLRQSNIMNTEAFF,TGTGCCAGCAGTTTAAGACAGTCAAACATTATGAACACTGAAGCTTTCTTT
TRBJ1-1,many,TRBD1,TRBV28,CASSPSGQGAWAEAFF,TGTGCCAGCAGTCCCTCGGGGCAGGGGGCATGGGCTGAAGCTTTCTTT
TRBJ2-7,many,-,TRBV30,CAWSPGSYEQYF,TGTGCCTGGAGCCCAGGTTCCTACGAGCAGTACTTC
TRBJ2-3,many,-,TRBV18,CASSPRQSTDTQYF,TGTGCCAGCTCACCCAGACAGAGCACAGATACGCAGTATTTT
TRBJ2-7,many,TRBD2,TRBV24-1,CATSVSPGLAGGSYEQYF,TGTGCCACCAGTGTCAGCCCGGGGCTAGCGGGAGGCTCCTACGAGCAGTACTTC
TRBJ1-2,many,-,TRBV2,CASWGPGQSDYGYTF,TGTGCCAGCTGGGGACCGGGACAATCTGACTATGGCTACACCTTC
TRBJ2-7,many,TRBD2,TRBV11-2,CASSLESSGRPYEQYF,TGTGCCAGCAGCTTAGAGTCTAGCGGGAGGCCTTACGAGCAGTACTTC
TRBJ2-1,many,-,TRBV28,CASSWGPLQGSSYNEQFF,TGTGCCAGCAGTTGGGGGCCTCTACAGGGTAGCTCCTACAATGAGCAGTTCTTC
TRBJ2-2,few,TRBD2,TRBV6-1,CASSELSGRAFAGELFF,TGTGCCAGCAGTGAACTAAGCGGGAGGGCCTTTGCCGGGGAGCTGTTTTTT
TRBJ2-7,few,-,TRBV18,CASSPTGAISYEQYF,TGTGCCAGCTCACCCACGGGGGCAATCTCCTACGAGCAGTACTTC
TRBJ2-6,many,TRBD1,TRBV20-1,CSAWTGGSSNVLTF,TGCAGTGCTTGGACAGGGGGCTCCTCCAACGTCCTGACTTTC
TRBJ1-1,few,TRBD1,TRBV5-1,CASSLGTGGPPEAFF,TGCGCCAGCAGCTTAGGGACAGGGGGCCCACCAGAAGCTTTCTTT
TRBJ2-5,many,-,TRBV18,CASSRFGETQYF,TGTGCCAGCTCACGGTTTGGAGAGACCCAGTACTTC
TRBJ1-4,few,-,TRBV24-1,CATSGEAGEKLFF,TGTGCCACCTCAGGGGAGGCGGGTGAAAAACTGTTTTTT
TRBJ2-7,many,-,TRBV18,CASSPRGEQYF,TGTGCCAGCTCACCTCGGGGCGAGCAGTACTTC
TRBJ2-5,-,-,TRBV6-2/TRBV6-3,CASSYGHYGQYF,TGTGCCAGCAGTTATGGCCATTACGGCCAGTACTTC
TRBJ2-2,-,-,TRBV5-1,CASSFSTVRNTGELFF,TGCGCCAGCAGCTTTTCCACCGTCAGAAACACCGGGGAGCTGTTTTTT